The source of this TCR beta chain is a study of blood T cell repertoires in COVID-19. CDR1 and CDR2 (germline): MNHEY, SMNVEV (reference sequence). Trimming took off 6 bases at V and 4 bases at J, with 15 bases between the two ends. The CDR3 runs 14 residues. Clones were sequenced by immunoSEQ multiplex PCR, and TCRdb holds only the in-frame ones, with some missing. The sample carries roughly 150,000 clones, around 89% recorded once. The source is a man aged 18 to 30 with COVID-19, enrolled during active disease. The sequenced material came from peripheral blood. The V call is TRBV27, the J call TRBJ1-2; D is possibly TRBD1 (5 bases). CDR3 coding DNA: TGTGCCAGCAGCCCTTGGGGGGTTCCCTATGGCTACACCTTC. The encoded protein is CASSPWGVPYGYTF.